A selection of T cell receptor beta chains follows, all from one sample in a study of immune cell composition in non-small cell lung cancer. Libraries were prepared by immunoSEQ multiplex PCR; TCRdb keeps only in-frame clonotypes and omits some of them. The table lists about 14,000 clones, roughly 73% of them singletons. The sample taken for sequencing was lung tumor tissue. All receptors come from a human donor with non-small cell lung cancer. The CDR3 runs from the conserved cysteine through the conserved F or W. Each record gives: J gene, D gene, V gene, clone size, CDR3 protein, CDR3 DNA. D genes are given only for firm matches. Part of the rows lack a size; the others show once, few, many or a class for expanded clones.

>TRBJ1-4|NA|TRBV15|NA
CATSREYRDNEKLFF
TGTGCCACCAGCAGAGAATACAGGGATAATGAAAAACTGTTTTTT
>TRBJ1-2|NA|TRBV28|once
CASNRNNYGYTF
TGTGCCAGCAACAGGAATAACTATGGCTACACCTTC
>TRBJ1-5|NA|TRBV4-2|NA
CASSQAGAGQPQHF
TGTGCCAGCAGCCAAGCAGGGGCAGGGCAGCCCCAGCATTTT
>TRBJ1-3|TRBD1|TRBV7-2|NA
CASSPQGALGNTIYF
TGTGCCAGCAGCCCCCAGGGGGCGCTTGGAAACACCATATATTTT
>TRBJ2-7|NA|TRBV6-1|NA
CASSEARYEQYF
TGTGCCAGCAGTGAAGCCAGATACGAGCAGTACTTC
>TRBJ2-1|TRBD2|TRBV19|few
CASTWTSGSGEQFF
TGTGCCAGTACATGGACTAGCGGGAGTGGTGAGCAGTTCTTC
>TRBJ2-5|TRBD2|TRBV9|NA
CASSVEGGRASETQYF
TGTGCCAGCAGCGTAGAAGGCGGGAGGGCCTCAGAGACCCAGTACTTC
>TRBJ2-1|TRBD2|TRBV19|NA
CASSPFTSGPSEQFF
TGTGCCAGTAGTCCCTTCACTAGCGGCCCTAGCGAGCAGTTCTTC
>TRBJ2-2|TRBD2|TRBV4-3|NA
CASSQVGSGRNGELFF
TGCGCCAGCAGCCAAGTCGGTAGCGGGAGAAACGGGGAGCTGTTTTTT
>TRBJ2-4|NA|TRBV5-6|NA
CASSQKNIQYF
TGTGCCAGCAGCCAAAAAAACATTCAGTACTTC
>TRBJ2-2|NA|TRBV7-9|NA
CASSPMTNTGELFF
TGTGCCAGCAGCCCTATGACAAACACCGGGGAGCTGTTTTTT
>TRBJ2-2|NA|TRBV7-9|NA
CASSAGTVNTGELFF
TGTGCCAGCAGCGCCGGGACTGTGAACACCGGGGAGCTGTTTTTT
>TRBJ2-5|NA|TRBV19|NA
CASRGAGETQYF
TGTGCCAGTCGGGGGGCGGGAGAGACCCAGTACTTC
>TRBJ2-7|TRBD2|TRBV11-2|once
CASSLEASGGPPVYEQYF
TGTGCCAGCAGCTTAGAAGCTAGCGGGGGACCACCTGTCTACGAGCAGTACTTC
>TRBJ1-1|NA|TRBV20-1|NA
CSAADDTEAFF
TGCAGTGCGGCAGATGACACTGAAGCTTTCTTT
>TRBJ1-1|NA|TRBV25-1|NA
CASNANRGEPNTEAFF
TGTGCCAGCAATGCTAATCGGGGGGAGCCGAACACTGAAGCTTTCTTT
>TRBJ2-2|NA|TRBV11-2|NA
CASSKARDSKNTGELFF
TGTGCCAGCAGCAAGGCCCGGGACTCGAAGAACACCGGGGAGCTGTTTTTT
>TRBJ2-3|NA|TRBV5-1|NA
CASSVFTDTQYF
TGCGCCAGCAGCGTCTTCACAGATACGCAGTATTTT
>TRBJ1-2|TRBD1|TRBV2|few
CASRLSGTGGYTF
TGTGCCAGCAGGCTCTCCGGGACAGGGGGCTACACCTTC
>TRBJ2-7|TRBD1|TRBV28|NA
CASSFGQAPWQYF
TGTGCCAGCAGTTTCGGACAGGCTCCTTGGCAGTACTTC
>TRBJ2-7|NA|TRBV5-1|NA
CASSLGGGRDYEQYF
TGCGCCAGCAGTCTCGGGGGCGGGAGAGACTACGAGCAGTACTTC
>TRBJ2-2|NA|TRBV11-2|NA
CASSYPTAQVTGELFF
TGTGCCAGCAGCTACCCGACAGCCCAAGTCACCGGGGAGCTGTTTTTT
>TRBJ1-4|TRBD1|TRBV5-1|few
CASSFRGTNEKLFF
TGCGCCAGCAGCTTCAGGGGGACTAATGAAAAACTGTTTTTT
>TRBJ2-2|NA|TRBV5-1|medium-sized
CASSYDGAGELFF
TGCGCCAGCAGTTACGACGGGGCCGGGGAGCTGTTTTTT
>TRBJ1-2|NA|TRBV7-2|few
CASSPGLVSGYTF
TGTGCCAGCAGTCCTGGACTGGTCTCTGGCTACACCTTC
>TRBJ2-3|TRBD2|TRBV7-6|NA
CASQQAGSLGTQYF
TGTGCCAGTCAGCAAGCGGGGAGTTTGGGGACGCAGTATTTT
>TRBJ1-4|NA|TRBV11-2|NA
CASSLDARGLEKLFF
TGTGCCAGCAGCTTAGATGCCAGGGGCCTTGAAAAACTGTTTTTT
>TRBJ1-3|TRBD1|TRBV28|NA
CASSVGTAGNTIYF
TGTGCCAGCAGCGTTGGGACAGCTGGAAACACCATATATTTT
>TRBJ2-1|TRBD2|TRBV7-9|few
CASSLVAGGPLDEQFF
TGTGCCAGCAGCTTAGTAGCGGGAGGGCCTTTGGATGAGCAGTTCTTC
>TRBJ2-1|NA|TRBV9|few
CASSASLYNEQFF
TGTGCCAGCAGCGCGTCTCTTTACAATGAGCAGTTCTTC
>TRBJ1-6|NA|TRBV25-1|NA
CASSKDKFLPLHF
TGTGCCAGCAGTAAAGACAAGTTTTTGCCCCTCCACTTT
>TRBJ2-7|NA|TRBV15|NA
CATSRDQAQAGEQYF
TGTGCCACCAGCAGAGATCAGGCTCAGGCTGGCGAGCAGTACTTC
>TRBJ2-1|NA|TRBV11-3|NA
CASSSGHPGQNGNEQFF
TGTGCCAGCAGCTCCGGACACCCGGGCCAGAACGGCAATGAGCAGTTCTTC
>TRBJ2-5|NA|TRBV9|NA
CASSVDSNGGARETQYF
TGTGCCAGCAGCGTAGACTCGAATGGGGGGGCACGGGAGACCCAGTACTTC
>TRBJ2-3|NA|TRBV7-7|NA
CASSLGLRDTQYF
TGTGCCAGCAGCTTGGGCCTTAGGGATACGCAGTATTTT
>TRBJ1-4|NA|TRBV5-6|once
CASSRDLWGANEKLFF
TGTGCCAGCAGCCGGGACCTGTGGGGGGCTAATGAAAAACTGTTTTTT